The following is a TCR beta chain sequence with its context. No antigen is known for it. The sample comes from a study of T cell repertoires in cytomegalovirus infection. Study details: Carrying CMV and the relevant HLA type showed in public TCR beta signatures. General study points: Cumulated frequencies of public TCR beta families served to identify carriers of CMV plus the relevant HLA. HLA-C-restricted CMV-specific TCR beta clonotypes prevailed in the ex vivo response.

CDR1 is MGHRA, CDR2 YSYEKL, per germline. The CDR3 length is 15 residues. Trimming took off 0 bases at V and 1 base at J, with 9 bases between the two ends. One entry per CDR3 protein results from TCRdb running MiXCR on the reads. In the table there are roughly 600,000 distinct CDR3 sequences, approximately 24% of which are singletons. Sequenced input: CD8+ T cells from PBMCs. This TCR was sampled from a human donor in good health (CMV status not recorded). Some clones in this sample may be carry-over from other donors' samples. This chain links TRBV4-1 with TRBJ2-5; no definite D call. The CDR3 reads CASSQDWTSQETQYF. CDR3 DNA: TGCGCCAGCAGCCAAGATTGGACGAGCCAAGAGACCCAGTACTTC.